The 31 T cell receptor beta chains in this list originate from one sample, sequenced in a study of cytomegalovirus exposure and HLA in healthy donors. The PCR employed 60 Vbeta primers together with 13 Jbeta primers. Generated by immunoSEQ multiplex PCR, the TCRdb table keeps only in-frame clones and is missing some. The table has about 110,000 clones, approximately 80% seen once; the top ten hold 22%. The sequenced material came from PBMCs. The receptors were gathered from a man under 40 in good health and CMV-seropositive.

J is TRBJ2-1 and V is TRBV11-2; 8 positions match TRBD1. The CDR3 extends over 19 amino acids. In germline, CDR1 is SGHAT, CDR2 FQNNGV. J gave up 2 bases and V 1 base, and 13 bases lay outside the gene matches. CDR3 protein: CASSLGQGTGLPTYNEQFF. CDR3 sequence (DNA): TGTGCCAGCAGCTTAGGGCAGGGGACAGGCCTACCAACCTACAATGAGCAGTTCTTC. The whole variable domain, remainder taken from reference TRBV11-2 and TRBJ2-1, is EAGVAQSPRYKIIEKRQSVAFWCNPISGHATLYWYQQILGQGPKLLIQFQNNGVVDDSQLPKDRFSAERLKGVDSTLKIQPAKLEDSAVYLCASSLGQGTGLPTYNEQFFGPGTRLTVL.

This clone came up a few times. The chain carries TRBV27 and TRBJ1-4; 8 nucleotides agree with TRBD1. Germline V CDR1 and CDR2: MNHEY, SMNVEV (reference sequence). This CDR3 has 17 residues. Trimming removed 0 bases from V and 6 bases from J; junction bases left unmatched: 9. The DNA of the CDR3 is TGTGCCAGCAGTTTATCGCCCCCGGGACAGGTCCATGAAAAACTGTTTTTT. This gives the protein CASSLSPPGQVHEKLFF.

DNA of the CDR3: TGTGCCAGCAGCCAAACGCTTAGCGGAAGCACAGATACGCAGTATTTT. This gives the protein CASSQTLSGSTDTQYF. This sequence joins TRBV4-2 and TRBJ2-3; the D gene is possibly TRBD2 (6 bases). The CDR3 runs 16 residues. V lost 2 bases and J 0 bases, leaving 12 bases between the germline ends. Germline V gene sequence: CDR1 LGHNA, CDR2 YNFKEQ.

In its sample, this clone was seen a few times. The chain carries TRBV28 and TRBJ2-3; perhaps TRBD2 as D (6 bases). Per germline, CDR1 MDHEN and CDR2 SYDVKM. Deletions cut 5 bases from V and 0 bases from J, with 18 bases between. The CDR3 sequence is 17 residues long. The CDR3 loop reads CASSGWEVQSSTDTQYF. CDR3 DNA sequence: TGTGCCAGCAGTGGCTGGGAGGTCCAGTCTAGCACAGATACGCAGTATTTT.

The chain couples TRBV6-1 to TRBJ2-1; possibly TRBD2 for D (6 bases). The V and J ends lost 2 bases and 1 base respectively, with 15 bases between them. The V gene's germline CDR1 is MNHNS and CDR2 SASEGT. This CDR3 has 17 residues. This CDR3 is CASSEPMGTGSYNEQFF. As DNA, the CDR3 is TGTGCCAGCAGTGAACCTATGGGGACTGGATCCTACAATGAGCAGTTCTTC.

This clone was seen ten or more times. The chain recombines TRBV6-4 with TRBJ2-1; D possibly corresponds to TRBD2 (6 bases). Trimming pared 2 bases from V and 0 bases from J, leaving 8 bases between. Germline CDR1 is MRHNA and CDR2 is SNTAGT. This CDR3 has 15 amino acids. This CDR3 reads CASSDDGSSYNEQFF. Here the CDR3 DNA reads TGTGCCAGCAGTGACGACGGGAGCTCCTACAATGAGCAGTTCTTC.

This clone was recorded once. The chain couples TRBV5-1 to TRBJ2-1, with 8 positions matching TRBD2. There are 15 residues in the CDR3. Trimming cost V 4 bases and J 3 bases; bases outside gene matches: 6. Germline CDR1 and CDR2: SGHRS and YFSETQ. The CDR3 DNA is TGCGCCAGCAGCCTCGGGACTAGTCTCTACAATGAGCAGTTCTTC. This sequence encodes CASSLGTSLYNEQFF. The whole variable domain, filled in from reference TRBV5-1 and TRBJ2-1, reads KAGVTQTPRYLIKTRGQQVTLSCSPISGHRSVSWYQQTPGQGLQFLFEYFSETQRNKGNFPGRFSGRQFSNSRSEMNVSTLELGDSALYLCASSLGTSLYNEQFFGPGTRLTVL.

This rearrangement joins TRBV19 to TRBJ2-5; D might be TRBD1 or TRBD2, each matching 5 bases. Trimming took off 4 bases at V and 4 bases at J, with 10 bases between the two ends. This CDR3 is built from 13 residues. The V gene's germline CDR1 is LNHDA and CDR2 SQIVND (reference sequence). DNA for the CDR3: TGTGCCAGTAGTACAGACAGCGGAGAGACCCAGTACTTC. Translated, it gives CASSTDSGETQYF.

A remark on this clone: One junction end disagrees with the germline gene, perhaps due to a read error. The genes are TRBV2 and TRBJ2-5; 12 nucleotides match TRBD2. The CDR3 has 15 amino acids. Germline V CDR1 and CDR2: SNHLY, FYNNEI. In nucleotides, the CDR3 is TGTGCCAGCAGTGTCCTAGCGGGAGGGTGGGAGACCCAATACTTC. This translates into CASSVLAGGWETQYF.

The gene calls are TRBV6-5 and TRBJ2-7, with 7 positions matching TRBD2. The CDR3 consists of 13 residues. Germline V CDR1 and CDR2: MNHEY, SVGAGI. V lost 6 bases and J lost 6; bases outside the gene matches: 8. CDR3: CASSPRLAGEQYV. CDR3 sequence (DNA): TGTGCCAGCAGCCCAAGACTAGCTGGCGAGCAGTACGTC.

The chain's CDR3 is CASSTGGGSSGNTIYF. The CDR3 region has the DNA TGCGCCAGCAGCACTGGAGGGGGCAGCTCTGGAAACACCATATATTTT. This chain links TRBV5-1 with TRBJ1-3, with 7 bases identical to TRBD1. Germline CDR1 reads SGHRS; CDR2 reads YFSETQ. The ends lost 4 bases at V and 0 bases at J; junction bases unmatched: 7. This CDR3 region has 16 residues.

This chain connects TRBV11-3 to TRBJ2-5, with D unresolved. This CDR3 has 12 amino acids. The germline V and J ends were trimmed by 3 bases and 5 bases, with 7 bases remaining between them. Germline V gene lookup returns CDR1 SGHNT and CDR2 YENEEA. CDR3 in DNA: TGTGCCAGCAGCTTCGAGAGGGAGACCCAGTACTTC. Translated: CASSFERETQYF.

The rearrangement uses TRBV5-1 and TRBJ2-1, with TRBD1 as a possible D gene (5 bases). The CDR3 is 14 amino acids. With 7 bases removed from V and 1 base from J, the gap between germline ends came to 12 bases. Germline V gene data show CDR1 as SGHRS and CDR2 as YFSETQ. The chain's CDR3 is CASSPDTSYNEQFF. CDR3 coding DNA: TGCGCCAGCTCTCCGGACACTTCCTACAATGAGCAGTTCTTC.

The table lists this clone with a few counts. The likely explanation is a read error, given a far larger clone one base away. The identical CDR3 is also encoded by other nucleotide sequences in the sample. This sequence joins TRBV5-1 and TRBJ2-7; 7 bases align to TRBD1. The CDR3 totals 14 residues. Trimming cost V 2 bases and J 3 bases; bases outside gene matches: 5. The germline V gene has CDR1 SGHRS and CDR2 YFSETQ. CDR3 in amino acids: CASSLGGFSYEQYV. For the CDR3, the DNA is TGCGCCAGCAGCTTAGGGGGCTTCAGCTACGAGCAGTACGTC.

The chain uses TRBV18 and TRBJ1-1; TRBD1 is a possible D gene (6 bases). Germline assignment: CDR1 KGHSH and CDR2 LQKENI. The CDR3 contains 15 residues. Trimming took off 5 bases at V and 3 bases at J, with 16 bases between the two ends. CDR3 coding DNA: TGTGCCAGCTCAGCTAAATTACAGGGTGACACTGAAGCTTTCTTT. As protein: CASSAKLQGDTEAFF.

This clone was found once. V is TRBV6-1 and J is TRBJ1-6; D is uncertain. The V gene's germline CDR1 is MNHNS and CDR2 SASEGT. This CDR3 has 16 amino acids. Deletions cut 4 bases from V and 7 bases from J, with 17 bases between. The CDR3 reads CASSVLGRSPNSPLHF. The CDR3 nucleotides read TGTGCCAGCAGTGTGCTTGGGAGGAGCCCCAATTCACCCCTCCACTTT.

This clone was seen just once. The chain employs TRBV2 and TRBJ1-1, with TRBD1 identical over 8 bases. This CDR3 has 15 amino acids. Germline lookup yields CDR1 SNHLY and CDR2 FYNNEI. The V segment lost 4 bases and the J segment 3 bases; nucleotides outside the gene matches: 7. This chain's CDR3 is CASSGFAGGHTEAFF. CDR3 sequence (DNA): TGTGCCAGCAGTGGGTTCGCAGGGGGCCACACTGAAGCTTTCTTT. The whole variable domain, remainder taken from reference TRBV2 and TRBJ1-1, is EPEVTQTPSHQVTQMGQEVILRCVPISNHLYFYWYRQILGQKVEFLVSFYNNEISEKSEIFDDQFSVERPDGSNFTLKIRSTKLEDSAMYFCASSGFAGGHTEAFFGQGTRLTVV.

The chain links TRBV6-5 to TRBJ1-5; D unresolved. CDR3 length equals 12 residues. V dropped 5 bases and J dropped 3 bases, with 5 bases sitting between them. Germline values: CDR1 MNHEY, CDR2 SVGAGI. CDR3 residues: CASSALNQPQHF. CDR3 DNA: TGTGCCAGCAGTGCGCTCAATCAGCCCCAGCATTTT.

This clone showed up just a few times. The chain recombines TRBV6-1 with TRBJ2-1, with 7 bases that match TRBD2. The length of the CDR3 is 14 residues. With V trimmed by 2 bases and J by 7 bases, 5 bases remained unmatched. CDR1 is MNHNS, CDR2 SASEGT, per germline. CDR3 region: CASSELRGKNEQFF. The CDR3 bases are TGTGCCAGCAGTGAATTGCGGGGGAAAAATGAGCAGTTCTTC.

With regard to this clone: The junction differs from germline at one of its ends, possibly a read error. The gene calls are TRBV6-4 and TRBJ2-7, with a tentative D call TRBD2 (7 bases). Germline lookup yields CDR1 MRHNA and CDR2 SNTAGT. The CDR3 is 16 residues long. CDR3 residues: CASSNSVGGGRYEQYF. CDR3 nucleotide sequence: TGTGCCAGCAGTAACTCCGTGGGAGGGGGACGCTACGAGCAGTACTTC.

The gene calls are TRBV27 and TRBJ1-2, with 11 nucleotides matching TRBD1. Germline lookup yields CDR1 MNHEY and CDR2 SMNVEV (reference sequence). Unmatched junction bases numbered 4, after V lost 5 bases and J lost 2 bases. The CDR3 totals 15 residues. The CDR3 bases are TGTGCCAGCAGTAAGGGACAGGGGGAAAACTATGGCTACACCTTC. This translates into CASSKGQGENYGYTF.

The chain joins TRBV2 to TRBJ2-1; D call uncertain. CDR3 length: 15 residues. V was cut by 1 base and J by 0 bases, with 7 bases left in between. From germline, CDR1 is SNHLY and CDR2 FYNNEI. CDR3: CASSEVWSSYNEQFF. CDR3 nucleotides: TGTGCCAGCAGTGAAGTCTGGAGCTCCTACAATGAGCAGTTCTTC.

The chain combines TRBV7-9 with TRBJ1-3; D gene uncertain. The CDR3 totals 14 residues. Looked up from germline, CDR1 is SEHNR and CDR2 is FQNEAQ (reference sequence). V lost 3 bases, J lost 8 bases, and 14 bases lay in between. The CDR3 DNA follows: TGTGCCAGCAGCTTTCATTGGTTGCAGGACACCATATATTTT. Protein sequence: CASSFHWLQDTIYF.

The chain couples TRBV27 to TRBJ1-2, with a weak D call TRBD1 (5 bases). V lost 2 bases and J 4 bases, leaving 11 bases between the germline ends. CDR1 and CDR2 (germline): MNHEY, SMNVEV (reference sequence). This CDR3 has 14 residues. The CDR3 coding sequence is TGTGCCAGCAGTTTAAGGGGATCTGGCTATGGCTACACCTTC. Amino acid sequence: CASSLRGSGYGYTF.

The chain uses TRBV5-6 and TRBJ2-3; TRBD1 matches at 8 bases. V lost 4 bases to trimming and J lost 4 bases; unmatched junction nucleotides: 8. CDR1 is SGHDT and CDR2 is YYEEEE in the germline V gene. This CDR3 region has 15 residues. Written as DNA, the CDR3 is TGTGCCAGCAGCCTGACAGGGGTGAAGCCAGATACGCAGTATTTT. Translation: CASSLTGVKPDTQYF.

This clone was picked up a small number of times. The rearrangement links TRBV29-1 to TRBJ2-1; D is undetermined. Trimming removed 0 bases at V and 5 bases at J, with 11 bases between. Germline CDR1 SQVTM, CDR2 ANQGSEA. The CDR3 covers 14 residues. CDR3 residues: CSVEDRIRNNEQFF. CDR3 in DNA: TGCAGCGTTGAAGATCGTATCAGAAACAATGAGCAGTTCTTC.

The rearrangement joins TRBV9 to TRBJ2-3; 9 bases agree with TRBD2. This CDR3 is built from 16 residues. Germline V lookup: CDR1 SGDLS, CDR2 YYNGEE. With 0 bases clipped from V and 6 bases from J, the junction kept 8 bases outside the gene matches. CDR3 sequence (DNA): TGTGCCAGCAGCGTAGACCTAGCGGGGACCGGGGATACGCAGTATTTT. It translates to CASSVDLAGTGDTQYF.

CDR3 coding DNA: TGCGCCAGCAGCCTGACAGGGGGAGGTCAGCCCCAGCATTTT. Its protein is CASSLTGGGQPQHF. The V call is TRBV5-1, the J call TRBJ1-5, with TRBD1 identical over 9 bases. Losses at the gene ends were 4 bases for V and 6 bases for J; bases not matched to a gene: 5. Looked up from germline, CDR1 is SGHRS and CDR2 is YFSETQ. CDR3 length equals 14 residues.

The rearrangement uses TRBV6-1 and TRBJ1-4; 8 nucleotides agree with TRBD1. Trimming took 8 bases from V and 8 from J; bases not matched to a gene: 4. The CDR3 spans 12 residues. In germline, CDR1 is MNHNS, CDR2 SASEGT. The CDR3: CASDRGGEKLFF. The CDR3 DNA reads TGTGCCAGCGACAGGGGTGGAGAAAAACTGTTTTTT.

V and J are TRBV28 and TRBJ1-2, with 7 bases aligning to TRBD1. CDR1 and CDR2 from the germline V gene are MDHEN and SYDVKM. This CDR3 has 12 residues. With 9 bases clipped from V and 6 bases from J, the junction kept 7 bases outside the gene matches. The chain's CDR3 is CASTGQANGYTF. Here the CDR3 DNA reads TGTGCCAGTACTGGACAGGCCAATGGCTACACCTTC.

V is TRBV5-1 and J is TRBJ1-1; perhaps TRBD1 as D (6 bases). The CDR3 covers 15 residues. From germline, CDR1 is SGHRS and CDR2 YFSETQ. Trimming removed 4 bases at V and 6 bases at J, with 19 bases between. The CDR3 region is CASSLNQGQAAEAFF. The CDR3 DNA reads TGCGCCAGCAGCCTTAATCAGGGGCAGGCTGCTGAAGCTTTCTTT. Supplemented by reference TRBV5-1 and TRBJ1-1, the full variable domain reads KAGVTQTPRYLIKTRGQQVTLSCSPISGHRSVSWYQQTPGQGLQFLFEYFSETQRNKGNFPGRFSGRQFSNSRSEMNVSTLELGDSALYLCASSLNQGQAAEAFFGQGTRLTVV.